The 32 T cell receptor beta chains below come from one sample, sequenced in a study of graft-versus-host responses after intestinal transplantation. Antigens for these TCRs are unknown. Here immunoSEQ multiplex PCR was the method, and the copy in TCRdb shows in-frame clones only, minus some. Among roughly 81,000 clones listed, roughly 80% were seen once. This specimen consisted of unstimulated CD4+ T cells sorted from spleen or lymph node cells, obtained before intestinal transplant. Receptor source: a human donor who received an intestinal transplant.

This chain joins TRBV5-4 and TRBJ2-1; 10 bases line up with TRBD2. In germline, CDR1 is SGHNT, CDR2 YYREEE (reference sequence). Trimming took 2 bases from V and 8 from J; bases not matched to a gene: 7. This CDR3 has 15 amino acids. Here the CDR3 DNA reads TGTGCCAGCAGCTTTTCCGGGACTAGCGTCCATGAGCAGTTCTTC. Translated: CASSFSGTSVHEQFF.

This clone was seen more than once but under ten times. This chain links TRBV11-3 with TRBJ1-5, with TRBD1 identical over 8 bases. The CDR3 loop spans 18 amino acids. The V gene's germline CDR1 is SGHNT and CDR2 YENEEA. V lost 0 bases to trimming and J lost 0 bases; unmatched junction nucleotides: 7. CDR3 sequence (DNA): TGTGCCAGCAGCTTAGATCGGGACAGGTTAATTAGCAATCAGCCCCAGCATTTT. Protein: CASSLDRDRLISNQPQHF.

The chain carries TRBV5-1 and TRBJ2-1, with TRBD2 as a possible D gene (6 bases). The germline V gene encodes CDR1 SGHRS and CDR2 YFSETQ. This CDR3 contains 14 residues. Trimming shortened V by 0 bases and J by 8 bases, and 12 bases separated the two germline ends. In DNA form, the CDR3 reads TGCGCCAGCAGCTTGGTGGCTAGCGTCGATGAGCAGTTCTTC. Its protein product is CASSLVASVDEQFF. The full variable domain, rest sourced from reference TRBV5-1 and TRBJ2-1, is KAGVTQTPRYLIKTRGQQVTLSCSPISGHRSVSWYQQTPGQGLQFLFEYFSETQRNKGNFPGRFSGRQFSNSRSEMNVSTLELGDSALYLCASSLVASVDEQFFGPGTRLTVL.

The gene calls are TRBV11-2 and TRBJ2-2; tentative D call: TRBD2 (6 bases). The germline gives CDR1 SGHAT, CDR2 FQNNGV. V was pared by 8 bases and J by 7 bases, with 17 bases between. The CDR3 is made up of 14 amino acids. The CDR3 bases are TGTGCCAGCCGACGACTAGTCGGGGGCGGGGAGCTGTTTTTT. Residues: CASRRLVGGGELFF. Full variable domain (remainder filled in from reference TRBV11-2 and TRBJ2-2): EAGVAQSPRYKIIEKRQSVAFWCNPISGHATLYWYQQILGQGPKLLIQFQNNGVVDDSQLPKDRFSAERLKGVDSTLKIQPAKLEDSAVYLCASRRLVGGGELFFGEGSRLTVL.

The genes are TRBV5-1 and TRBJ1-1, with D tentatively TRBD1 (6 bases). V lost 0 bases to trimming and J lost 3 bases, with 9 bases between them. CDR1 SGHRS and CDR2 YFSETQ come from the germline V gene. The CDR3 is made up of 14 amino acids. In DNA form, the CDR3 reads TGCGCCAGCAGCTTGGGATGGGGGCACACTGAAGCTTTCTTT. Residues: CASSLGWGHTEAFF. Based on the CDR3 plus reference TRBV5-1 and TRBJ1-1, the full variable domain is KAGVTQTPRYLIKTRGQQVTLSCSPISGHRSVSWYQQTPGQGLQFLFEYFSETQRNKGNFPGRFSGRQFSNSRSEMNVSTLELGDSALYLCASSLGWGHTEAFFGQGTRLTVV.

CDR3 loop: CASSQERWGLAGGRTDTQYF. CDR3 coding DNA: TGCGCCAGCAGCCAAGAACGTTGGGGACTAGCGGGAGGAAGGACAGATACGCAGTATTTT. The chain joins TRBV4-1 to TRBJ2-3; 15 positions agree with TRBD2. V was clipped by 0 bases and J by 3 bases; unmatched bases: 10. This CDR3 has 20 amino acids. CDR1 and CDR2 from the germline V gene are MGHRA and YSYEKL.

The rearrangement links TRBV5-1 to TRBJ1-1; the D is unclear. The germline V and J ends were trimmed by 2 bases and 0 bases, with 8 bases remaining between them. Germline-derived CDR1 and CDR2 are SGHRS and YFSETQ. The CDR3 sequence is 14 residues long. The CDR3 spells CASSLQTLNTEAFF. The DNA of the CDR3 is TGCGCCAGCAGCTTACAGACATTGAACACTGAAGCTTTCTTT.

The genes are TRBV20-1 and TRBJ1-4; D not resolved. The V end was cut by 6 bases, the J end by 9 bases, with 11 bases between. The CDR3 has 11 amino acids. The germline gives CDR1 DFQATT, CDR2 SNEGSKA (reference sequence). The CDR3: CSAIEEKKLFF. CDR3 nucleotides: TGCAGTGCAATAGAGGAAAAAAAACTGTTTTTT.

The chain is built from TRBV5-1 and TRBJ2-6; TRBD2 agrees at 7 bases. This CDR3 comprises 17 residues. V trimming: 7 bases; J trimming: 1 base; junction bases outside the gene matches: 11. The germline CDR1 and CDR2 sequences are SGHRS and YFSETQ. CDR3 loop: CASRPWDGGSGANVLTF. CDR3 coding DNA: TGCGCCAGCCGGCCATGGGACGGGGGGTCTGGGGCCAACGTCCTGACTTTC.

This clone was picked up one time. CDR3 bases: TGCGCCAGCAGCCCTACAGGGGGCGAGGGCACTGAAGCTTTCTTT. Translated, it gives CASSPTGGEGTEAFF. The rearrangement links TRBV5-1 to TRBJ1-1, with 9 bases identical to TRBD1. The trim removed 4 bases at V and 4 bases at J, leaving 8 bases unmatched. Looked up from germline, CDR1 is SGHRS and CDR2 is YFSETQ. This CDR3 has 15 residues.

The chain couples TRBV11-1 to TRBJ2-7, with 10 bases identical to TRBD1. This CDR3 has 15 residues. J was trimmed by 3 bases and V by 1 base; bases with no gene match: 3. Per germline, CDR1 SGHAT and CDR2 FQDESV (reference sequence). The CDR3 here is CASSLDWTGGYEQYF. The CDR3 coding sequence is TGTGCCAGCAGCTTAGATTGGACAGGGGGCTACGAGCAGTACTTC.

V and J are TRBV5-1 and TRBJ1-6; D unclear. The length of the CDR3 is 13 residues. Germline assignment: CDR1 SGHRS and CDR2 YFSETQ. Trimming left V 0 bases short and J 6 bases short, with 4 bases between. DNA for the CDR3: TGCGCCAGCAGCTTGGTAGTTAATTCACCCCTCCACTTT. This gives the protein CASSLVVNSPLHF.

The chain uses TRBV7-2 and TRBJ1-2; 7 bases are shared with TRBD1. The CDR3 loop spans 15 amino acids. From germline, CDR1 is SGHTA and CDR2 FQGNSA. The V gene end was trimmed by 1 base and the J gene end by 4 bases; junction bases not matched to a gene: 6. The CDR3 region is CASSLVTGVGYGYTF. The CDR3, as DNA: TGTGCCAGCAGCTTAGTAACAGGGGTCGGCTATGGCTACACCTTC.

This chain uses TRBV14 with TRBJ2-5, with 9 bases that match TRBD2. From germline, CDR1 is SGHDN and CDR2 FVKESK. The ends lost 5 bases at V and 4 bases at J; junction bases unmatched: 8. This CDR3 is built from 15 residues. The CDR3 DNA is TGTGCCAGCAGCGCCCTAGCGGGGACGGTAGAGACCCAGTACTTC. It codes for CASSALAGTVETQYF.

This clone was detected only once. The V and J genes are TRBV2 and TRBJ2-3, with 7 nucleotides matching TRBD2. The CDR3 has 14 residues. The J segment lost 2 bases and the V segment lost 5 bases, leaving 4 bases of the junction unmatched. CDR1 and CDR2 from the germline V gene are SNHLY and FYNNEI. The CDR3 nucleotides read TGTGCCAGCAGTTCCGGGACTACCACAGATACGCAGTATTTT. Protein product: CASSSGTTTDTQYF. Full variable domain (rest looked up from reference TRBV2 and TRBJ2-3): EPEVTQTPSHQVTQMGQEVILRCVPISNHLYFYWYRQILGQKVEFLVSFYNNEISEKSEIFDDQFSVERPDGSNFTLKIRSTKLEDSAMYFCASSSGTTTDTQYFGPGTRLTVL.

The chain carries TRBV11-2 and TRBJ2-1; weak D call: TRBD2 (6 bases). Germline-derived CDR1 and CDR2 are SGHAT and FQNNGV. V shed 4 bases and J shed 4 bases, with 20 bases lying between them. The CDR3 extends over 17 amino acids. CDR3 bases: TGTGCCAGCAGCTCCCGGGGGTCAAGCGGACGTTACAATGAGCAGTTCTTC. It is translated as CASSSRGSSGRYNEQFF.

This clone has more than one count but fewer than ten. The chain couples TRBV6-1 to TRBJ1-5; possibly TRBD1 for D (6 bases). The germline V gene encodes CDR1 MNHNS and CDR2 SASEGT. The CDR3 covers 11 residues. Deletions cut 10 bases from V and 4 bases from J, with 8 bases between. This CDR3 reads CATGQNQPQHF. CDR3 nucleotide sequence: TGTGCCACAGGACAGAATCAGCCCCAGCATTTT.

The rearrangement links TRBV4-1 to TRBJ2-5; unclear D gene. Trimming left V 0 bases short and J 1 base short, with 12 bases between. The germline gives CDR1 MGHRA, CDR2 YSYEKL. The CDR3 has 16 amino acids. The CDR3, as DNA: TGCGCCAGCAGCCAAGACCGCGGAGTCCTCCAAGAGACCCAGTACTTC. Protein product: CASSQDRGVLQETQYF.

This clone was detected a few times. The chain links TRBV2 to TRBJ2-7; D is undetermined. Germline CDR1 SNHLY, CDR2 FYNNEI. CDR3 length equals 11 residues. The V end was cut by 4 bases, the J end by 2 bases, with 3 bases between. The CDR3 nucleotides read TGTGCCAGCAGTGTCACCTACGAGCAGTACTTC. It specifies CASSVTYEQYF.

On this clone itself: Other DNA sequences in the sample encode the same CDR3. The CDR3 DNA is TGTGCCAGCAGCTGGGGGACTAGCGGGCAAGAGACCCAGTACTTC. As protein: CASSWGTSGQETQYF. The J gene is TRBJ2-5, the V gene TRBV5-4; 12 bases match TRBD2. The CDR3 contains 15 residues. With V trimmed by 3 bases and J by 2 bases, 2 bases remained unmatched. Germline lookup yields CDR1 SGHNT and CDR2 YYREEE (reference sequence).

The chain uses TRBV5-4 and TRBJ2-7, with D possibly being TRBD2 (7 bases). The CDR3 covers 15 residues. Germline CDR1 SGHNT, CDR2 YYREEE (reference sequence). Between the trimmed V and J ends, which lost 3 bases and 0 bases, there was a span of 13 bases. CDR3 residues: CASSYGGPTSYEQYF. CDR3 nucleotide sequence: TGTGCCAGCAGCTACGGGGGGCCTACCTCCTACGAGCAGTACTTC.

The table lists this clone with many counts. The rearrangement uses TRBV10-3 and TRBJ1-5; D is perhaps TRBD1 (5 bases). CDR1 is ENHRY and CDR2 is SYGVKD in the germline V gene. This CDR3 is built from 17 residues. The V gene lost 0 bases and the J gene lost 2 bases, with 14 bases spanning the gap. CDR3 in DNA: TGTGCCATCAGTGAGTCGAAGCCAGGGAAGCGCAATCAGCCCCAGCATTTT. Its translation: CAISESKPGKRNQPQHF.

Only a few counts were recorded for this clone. This chain links TRBV29-1 with TRBJ1-1; 7 bases are shared with TRBD1. CDR1 and CDR2 from the germline V gene are SQVTM and ANQGSEA. The length of the CDR3 is 12 residues. With 6 bases clipped from V and 5 bases from J, the junction kept 6 bases outside the gene matches. The CDR3 DNA follows: TGCAGCGTCCGACAGGGAAATACTGAAGCTTTCTTT. Its protein is CSVRQGNTEAFF.

This chain uses TRBV28 with TRBJ2-5, with 8 positions matching TRBD1. The CDR3 covers 13 residues. Per the germline V gene, CDR1 is MDHEN and CDR2 is SYDVKM. V shed 8 bases and J 4 bases; nucleotides not matched to a gene: 6. CDR3 region: CASGRGQRETQYF. The CDR3, as DNA: TGTGCCAGCGGCAGGGGGCAGAGAGAGACCCAGTACTTC.

This clone was counted between two and nine times. This sequence joins TRBV5-1 and TRBJ2-7; TRBD2 matches 7 bases. This CDR3 contains 15 residues. Germline-derived CDR1 and CDR2 are SGHRS and YFSETQ. Unmatched junction bases numbered 5, after V lost 0 bases and J lost 2 bases. The CDR3 protein is CASSLATSRTYEQYF. DNA for the CDR3: TGCGCCAGCAGCTTGGCGACTAGCCGAACCTACGAGCAGTACTTC.

The chain is built from TRBV7-8 and TRBJ2-2; a possible D gene is TRBD2 (6 bases). Germline values: CDR1 SGHVS, CDR2 FQNEAQ. Trimming took 5 bases from V and 4 from J, leaving 11 bases between them. This CDR3 has 14 residues. DNA of the CDR3: TGTGCCAGCAGCCACTGGGAGGCCACCGGGGAGCTGTTTTTT. This translates into CASSHWEATGELFF.

The chain links TRBV6-1 to TRBJ2-3; 8 nucleotides match TRBD2. This CDR3 comprises 14 residues. Germline lookup yields CDR1 MNHNS and CDR2 SASEGT. The junction had 6 bases not matched to a gene; V was cut back by 3 bases and J by 7 bases. CDR3 coding DNA: TGTGCCAGCAGTGAGGGAGCGGGAGTCTATACGCAGTATTTT. It encodes CASSEGAGVYTQYF.

The genes are TRBV6-5 and TRBJ2-7, with TRBD1 as a possible D gene (6 bases). The germline gives CDR1 MNHEY, CDR2 SVGAGI. The V gene lost 5 bases and the J gene lost 3 bases, with 14 bases spanning the gap. This CDR3 has 14 amino acids. CDR3 sequence reads: CASSRPGHFYEQYF. The CDR3 DNA is TGTGCCAGCAGTCGACCGGGACACTTCTACGAGCAGTACTTC.

This sequence joins TRBV5-4 and TRBJ1-2, with 8 bases that match TRBD1. Losses at the gene ends were 0 bases for V and 5 bases for J; bases not matched to a gene: 3. The CDR3 covers 14 residues. Germline loops: CDR1 SGHNT, CDR2 YYREEE (reference sequence). CDR3 bases: TGTGCCAGCAGCTTGGACACAGGGGGGTATGGCTACACCTTC. Translating gives CASSLDTGGYGYTF.

This rearrangement joins TRBV30 to TRBJ2-7, with 8 bases matching TRBD1. The CDR3 consists of 14 residues. The germline gives CDR1 GTSNPN, CDR2 SVGIG (reference sequence). V was clipped by 4 bases and J by 5 bases; unmatched bases: 10. This CDR3 is CAWTGTGRYDEQYF. As DNA, the CDR3 is TGTGCCTGGACCGGGACAGGACGCTACGACGAGCAGTACTTC.

The V call is TRBV23-1, the J call TRBJ2-5, with D possibly TRBD1 on 5 matching bases. TRBV23-1 qualifies as an ORF whose function is uncertain. V lost 4 bases to trimming and J lost 1 base, with 7 bases between them. The CDR3 contains 13 residues. In nucleotides, the CDR3 is TGCGCCAGCAGTCGGGGCAGCCAAGAGACCCAGTACTTC. It encodes CASSRGSQETQYF.

The chain has TRBV4-1 and TRBJ2-5, with a weak D call TRBD2 (5 bases). Per the germline V gene, CDR1 is MGHRA and CDR2 is YSYEKL. This CDR3 spans 17 amino acids. Deletions cut 0 bases from V and 5 bases from J, with 19 bases between. CDR3 amino acids: CASSQEGRASLLETQYF. CDR3 sequence (DNA): TGCGCCAGCAGCCAAGAGGGGAGAGCCTCGTTGTTGGAGACCCAGTACTTC.